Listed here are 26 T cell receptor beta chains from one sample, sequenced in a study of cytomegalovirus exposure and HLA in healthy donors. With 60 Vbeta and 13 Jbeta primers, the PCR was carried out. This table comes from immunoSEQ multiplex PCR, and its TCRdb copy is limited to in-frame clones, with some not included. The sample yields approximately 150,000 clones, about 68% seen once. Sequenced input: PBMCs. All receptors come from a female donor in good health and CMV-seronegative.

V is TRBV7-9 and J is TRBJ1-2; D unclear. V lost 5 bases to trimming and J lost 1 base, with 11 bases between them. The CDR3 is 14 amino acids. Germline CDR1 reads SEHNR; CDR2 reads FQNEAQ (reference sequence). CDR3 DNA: TGTGCCAGCAGCCTCACGACACTTAACTATGGCTACACCTTC. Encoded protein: CASSLTTLNYGYTF.

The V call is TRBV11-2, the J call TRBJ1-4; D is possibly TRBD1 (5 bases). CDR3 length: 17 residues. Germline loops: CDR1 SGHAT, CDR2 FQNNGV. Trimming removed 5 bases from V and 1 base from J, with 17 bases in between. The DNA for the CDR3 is TGTGCCAGCAGCCTCCCACGCGGGGCAGGAACTAATGAAAAACTGTTTTTT. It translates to CASSLPRGAGTNEKLFF.

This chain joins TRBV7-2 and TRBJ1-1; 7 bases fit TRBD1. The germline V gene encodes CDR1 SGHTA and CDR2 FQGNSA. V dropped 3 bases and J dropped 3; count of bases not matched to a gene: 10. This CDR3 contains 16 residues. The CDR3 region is CASSFRGGARDTEAFF. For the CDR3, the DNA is TGTGCCAGCAGCTTTCGAGGGGGCGCGAGGGACACTGAAGCTTTCTTT.

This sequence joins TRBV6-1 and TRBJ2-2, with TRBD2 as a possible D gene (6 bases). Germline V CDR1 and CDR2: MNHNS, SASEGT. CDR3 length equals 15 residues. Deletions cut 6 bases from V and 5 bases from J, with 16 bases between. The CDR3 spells CASRASVGVTGELFF. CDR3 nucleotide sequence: TGTGCCAGCAGGGCTAGCGTAGGAGTAACCGGGGAGCTGTTTTTT.

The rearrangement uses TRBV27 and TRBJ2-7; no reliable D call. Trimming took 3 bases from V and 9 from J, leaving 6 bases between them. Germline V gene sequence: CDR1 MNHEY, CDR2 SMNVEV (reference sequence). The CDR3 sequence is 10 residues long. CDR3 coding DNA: TGTGCCAGCAGTTTCCCGGTGCAGTACTTC. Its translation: CASSFPVQYF.

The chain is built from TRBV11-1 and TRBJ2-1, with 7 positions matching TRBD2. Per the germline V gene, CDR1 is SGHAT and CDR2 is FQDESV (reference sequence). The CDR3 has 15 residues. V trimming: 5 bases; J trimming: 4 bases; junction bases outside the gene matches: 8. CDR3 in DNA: TGTGCCAGCAGCCGCGGGGCTAGCGGATACAATGAGCAGTTCTTC. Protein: CASSRGASGYNEQFF.

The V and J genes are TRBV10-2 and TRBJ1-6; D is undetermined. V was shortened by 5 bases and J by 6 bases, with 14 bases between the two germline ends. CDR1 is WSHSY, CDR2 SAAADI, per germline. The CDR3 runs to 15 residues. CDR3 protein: CASSSGQQLNSPLHF. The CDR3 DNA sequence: TGCGCCAGCAGTAGCGGGCAGCAACTTAATTCACCCCTCCACTTT.

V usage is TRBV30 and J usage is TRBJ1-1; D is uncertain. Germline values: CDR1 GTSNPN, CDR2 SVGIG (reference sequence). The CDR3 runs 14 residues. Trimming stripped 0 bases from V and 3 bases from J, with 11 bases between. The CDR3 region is CAWSVRLRYTEAFF. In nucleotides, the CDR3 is TGTGCCTGGAGTGTACGACTGAGGTACACTGAAGCTTTCTTT.

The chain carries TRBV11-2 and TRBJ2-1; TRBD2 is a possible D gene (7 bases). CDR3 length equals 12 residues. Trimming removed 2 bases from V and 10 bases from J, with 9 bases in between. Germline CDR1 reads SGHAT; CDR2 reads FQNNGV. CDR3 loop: CASSLPGGEQFF. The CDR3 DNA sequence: TGTGCCAGCAGCTTACCGGGGGGCGAGCAGTTCTTC.

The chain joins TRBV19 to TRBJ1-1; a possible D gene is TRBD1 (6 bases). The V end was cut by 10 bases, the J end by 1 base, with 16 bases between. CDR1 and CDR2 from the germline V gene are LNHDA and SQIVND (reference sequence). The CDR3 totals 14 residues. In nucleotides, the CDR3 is TGTGCCACACGACCGGGACAAACGAACACTGAAGCTTTCTTT. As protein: CATRPGQTNTEAFF.

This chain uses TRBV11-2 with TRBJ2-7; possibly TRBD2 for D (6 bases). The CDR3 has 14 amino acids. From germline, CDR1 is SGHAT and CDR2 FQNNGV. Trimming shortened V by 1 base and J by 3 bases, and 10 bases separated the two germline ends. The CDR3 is CASSLAPGDYEQYF. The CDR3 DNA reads TGTGCCAGCAGCTTAGCACCGGGAGACTACGAGCAGTACTTC.

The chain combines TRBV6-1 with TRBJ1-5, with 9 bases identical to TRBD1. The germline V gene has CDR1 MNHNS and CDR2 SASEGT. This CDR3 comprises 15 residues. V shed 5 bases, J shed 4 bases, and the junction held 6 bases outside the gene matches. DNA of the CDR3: TGTGCCAGCAGTCCAGGGACAGGGCAGAATCAGCCCCAGCATTTT. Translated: CASSPGTGQNQPQHF.

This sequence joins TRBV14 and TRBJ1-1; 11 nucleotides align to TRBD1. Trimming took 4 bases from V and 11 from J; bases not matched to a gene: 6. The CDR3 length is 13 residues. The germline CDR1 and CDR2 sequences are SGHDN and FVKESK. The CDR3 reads CASSLRRDRGAFF. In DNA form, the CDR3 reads TGTGCCAGCAGCCTGCGCCGGGACAGGGGGGCTTTCTTT.

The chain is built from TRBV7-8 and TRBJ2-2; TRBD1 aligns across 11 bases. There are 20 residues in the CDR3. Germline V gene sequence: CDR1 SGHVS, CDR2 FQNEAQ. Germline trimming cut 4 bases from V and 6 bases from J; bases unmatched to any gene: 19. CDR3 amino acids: CASSSYGPRGGQGAPGELFF. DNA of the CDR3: TGTGCCAGCAGCTCTTATGGGCCCCGGGGAGGACAGGGGGCGCCCGGGGAGCTGTTTTTT. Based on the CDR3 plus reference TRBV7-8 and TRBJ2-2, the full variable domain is GAGVSQSPRYKVAKRGQDVALRCDPISGHVSLFWYQQALGQGPEFLTYFQNEAQLDKSGLPSDRFFAERPEGSVSTLKIQRTQQEDSAVYLCASSSYGPRGGQGAPGELFFGEGSRLTVL.

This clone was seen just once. CDR3 DNA: TGTGCCAGCACCGGGACAGGGGGGTACGAGCAGTACTTC. Its protein product is CASTGTGGYEQYF. This sequence joins TRBV5-4 and TRBJ2-7, with 11 bases matching TRBD1. Germline values: CDR1 SGHNT, CDR2 YYREEE (reference sequence). CDR3 length: 13 amino acids. V lost 6 bases to trimming and J lost 4 bases; unmatched junction nucleotides: 3.

This CDR3 is CASSAPPIYEQYF. CDR3 DNA sequence: TGTGCCAGCAGTGCACCCCCTATCTACGAGCAGTACTTC. V is TRBV6-1 and J is TRBJ2-7; D uncertain. Germline V CDR1 and CDR2: MNHNS, SASEGT. Trimming took 4 bases from V and 3 from J, leaving 10 bases between them. This CDR3 is built from 13 residues.

The CDR3 DNA reads as TGCGCCAGCAGCTTGTTGGGGAGACCAGATACGCAGTATTTT. This sequence encodes CASSLLGRPDTQYF. The chain joins TRBV5-1 to TRBJ2-3; D is possibly TRBD2 (5 bases). The CDR3 is 14 amino acids. The ends were cut back, 1 base at V and 4 bases at J, with 10 bases in the middle. The germline CDR1 and CDR2 sequences are SGHRS and YFSETQ.

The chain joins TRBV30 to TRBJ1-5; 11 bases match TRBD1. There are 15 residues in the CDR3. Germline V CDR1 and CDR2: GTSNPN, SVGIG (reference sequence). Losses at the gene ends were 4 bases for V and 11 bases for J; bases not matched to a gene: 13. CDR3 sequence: CAWTPPGQGGRAQHF. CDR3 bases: TGTGCCTGGACTCCACCGGGACAGGGGGGAAGGGCCCAGCATTTT.

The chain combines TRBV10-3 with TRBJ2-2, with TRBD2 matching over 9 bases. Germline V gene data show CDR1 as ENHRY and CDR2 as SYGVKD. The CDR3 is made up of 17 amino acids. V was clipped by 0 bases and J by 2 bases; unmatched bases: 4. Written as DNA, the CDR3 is TGTGCCATCAGTGAGTCCAGGACTAGCGCTAACACCGGGGAGCTGTTTTTT. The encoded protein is CAISESRTSANTGELFF.

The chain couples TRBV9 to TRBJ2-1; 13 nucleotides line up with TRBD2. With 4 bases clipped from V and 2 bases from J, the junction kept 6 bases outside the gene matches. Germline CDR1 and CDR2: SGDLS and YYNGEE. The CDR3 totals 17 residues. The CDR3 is CASSPRTSGSTYNEQFF. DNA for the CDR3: TGTGCCAGCAGCCCCCGGACTAGCGGGAGCACCTACAATGAGCAGTTCTTC.

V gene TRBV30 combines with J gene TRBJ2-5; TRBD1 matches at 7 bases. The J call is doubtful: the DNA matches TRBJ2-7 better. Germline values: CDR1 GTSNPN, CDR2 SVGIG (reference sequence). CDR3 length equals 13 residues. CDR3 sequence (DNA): TGTGCCTGCTTCGGGACAGAATCCTACGAGCAGTACTTC. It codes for CACFGTESYEQYF.

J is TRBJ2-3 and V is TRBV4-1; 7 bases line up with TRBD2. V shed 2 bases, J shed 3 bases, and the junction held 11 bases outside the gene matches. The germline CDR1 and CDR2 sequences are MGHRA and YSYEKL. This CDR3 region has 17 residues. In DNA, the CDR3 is TGCGCCAGCAGCCAATACGTCCTAGCGGCTGGGACAGATACGCAGTATTTT. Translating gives CASSQYVLAAGTDTQYF.

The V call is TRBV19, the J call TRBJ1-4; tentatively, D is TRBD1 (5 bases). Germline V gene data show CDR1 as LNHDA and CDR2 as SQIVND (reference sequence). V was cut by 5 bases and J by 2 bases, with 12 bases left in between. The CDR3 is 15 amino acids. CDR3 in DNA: TGTGCCAGTAGTGCCACAGGAAGGACTAATGAAAAACTGTTTTTT. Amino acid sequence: CASSATGRTNEKLFF.

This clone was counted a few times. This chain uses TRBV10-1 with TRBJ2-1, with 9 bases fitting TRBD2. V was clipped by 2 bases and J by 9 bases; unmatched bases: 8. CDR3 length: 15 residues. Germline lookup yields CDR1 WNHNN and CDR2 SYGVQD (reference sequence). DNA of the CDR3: TGCGCCAGCAGTGAGGGGCGGGGGGGCGCGGTTGAGCAGTTCTTC. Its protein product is CASSEGRGGAVEQFF.

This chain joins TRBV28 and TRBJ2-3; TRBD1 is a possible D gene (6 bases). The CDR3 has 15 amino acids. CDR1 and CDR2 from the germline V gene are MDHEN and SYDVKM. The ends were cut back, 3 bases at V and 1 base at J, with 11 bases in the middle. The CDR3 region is CASSFPGQRTDTQYF. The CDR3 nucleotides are TGTGCCAGCAGTTTCCCCGGACAGCGCACAGATACGCAGTATTTT. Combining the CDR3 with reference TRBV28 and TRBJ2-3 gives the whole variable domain DVKVTQSSRYLVKRTGEKVFLECVQDMDHENMFWYRQDPGLGLRLIYFSYDVKMKEKGDIPEGYSVSREKKERFSLILESASTNQTSMYLCASSFPGQRTDTQYFGPGTRLTVL.

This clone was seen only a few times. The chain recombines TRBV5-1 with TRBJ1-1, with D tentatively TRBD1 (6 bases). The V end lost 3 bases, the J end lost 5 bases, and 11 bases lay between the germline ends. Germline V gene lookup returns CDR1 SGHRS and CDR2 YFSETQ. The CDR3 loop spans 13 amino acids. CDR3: CASSSTQGTEAFF. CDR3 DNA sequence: TGCGCCAGCAGCTCAACACAGGGAACTGAAGCTTTCTTT.